A single sample is the source of the 25 T cell receptor beta chains below, sequenced in a study of coeliac disease. The method was immunoSEQ multiplex PCR; TCRdb's version includes in-frame clones alone and lacks a portion of them. The sample records 8,500 to 10,000 clones, around 66% being singletons. What was sequenced was lamina propria lymphocytes from the gut. The receptors here all came from a woman aged 60-70 years with celiac disease.

The V call is TRBV6-1, the J call TRBJ2-7, with D possibly matching TRBD2 (5 bases). The V gene lost 10 bases and the J gene lost 0 bases, with 16 bases spanning the gap. Germline CDR1 reads MNHNS; CDR2 reads SASEGT. The CDR3 contains 14 residues. The CDR3 here is CATLLGGGSYEQYF. For the CDR3, the DNA is TGTGCCACCCTTTTAGGAGGCGGCTCCTACGAGCAGTACTTC.

V usage is TRBV7-2 and J usage is TRBJ1-1; possibly TRBD1 for D (5 bases). Germline CDR1 SGHTA, CDR2 FQGNSA. This CDR3 is built from 13 residues. Trimming removed 0 bases at V and 8 bases at J, with 10 bases between. The CDR3 nucleotides are TGTGCCAGCAGCTTAGCGCGGGGCCCCGAAGCTTTCTTT. It encodes CASSLARGPEAFF.

V gene TRBV5-6 combines with J gene TRBJ2-1; maybe TRBD1 (6 bases). Between the trimmed V and J ends, which lost 2 bases and 15 bases, there was a span of 15 bases. CDR1 and CDR2 (germline): SGHDT, YYEEEE. The length of the CDR3 is 12 residues. Here the CDR3 reads CASSFSQGGTFF. CDR3 DNA sequence: TGTGCCAGCAGCTTTTCGCAAGGGGGTACGTTCTTC. Full variable domain (outside the CDR3, taken from reference TRBV5-6 and TRBJ2-1): DAGVTQSPTHLIKTRGQQVTLRCSPKSGHDTVSWYQQALGQGPQFIFQYYEEEERQRGNFPDRFSGHQFPNYSSELNVNALLLGDSALYLCASSFSQGGTFFGPGTRLTVL.

This clone was seen only a few times. The genes are TRBV5-1 and TRBJ2-5; possible D gene TRBD2, 5 bases. V was shortened by 0 bases and J by 3 bases, with 9 bases between the two germline ends. CDR3 length: 14 amino acids. Germline lookup yields CDR1 SGHRS and CDR2 YFSETQ. The CDR3 region is CASSLERAEETQYF. The DNA for the CDR3 is TGCGCCAGCAGCTTGGAGAGGGCAGAAGAGACCCAGTACTTC.

The chain uses TRBV19 and TRBJ1-5; D call uncertain. This CDR3 comprises 14 residues. The V and J ends lost 6 bases and 6 bases respectively, with 15 bases between them. Germline V gives CDR1 LNHDA, CDR2 SQIVND (reference sequence). CDR3 DNA: TGTGCCAGTAGAGAGGGAGGGTGGTTTCAGCCCCAGCATTTT. It specifies CASREGGWFQPQHF. Complete variable domain (other parts from reference TRBV19 and TRBJ1-5): DGGITQSPKYLFRKEGQNVTLSCEQNLNHDAMYWYRQDPGQGLRLIYYSQIVNDFQKGDIAEGYSVSREKKESFPLTVTSAQKNPTAFYLCASREGGWFQPQHFGDGTRLSIL.

V and J are TRBV28 and TRBJ2-1, with 7 bases that match TRBD2. Germline CDR1 reads MDHEN; CDR2 reads SYDVKM. J was trimmed by 10 bases and V by 4 bases; bases with no gene match: 16. The CDR3 has 16 residues. For the CDR3, the DNA is TGTGCCAGCAGTTCCCCCAGCGGGGCCTTTGACGGGGAGCAGTTCTTC. Amino acid sequence: CASSSPSGAFDGEQFF.

The chain carries TRBV2 and TRBJ2-2, with TRBD2 matching over 8 bases. The trim removed 8 bases at V and 4 bases at J, leaving 6 bases unmatched. This CDR3 contains 14 residues. CDR1 and CDR2 (germline): SNHLY, FYNNEI. The CDR3 DNA reads as TGTGCCAGCGAGCGGGAGAAAGGCACCGGGGAGCTGTTTTTT. The encoded protein is CASEREKGTGELFF.

V usage is TRBV27 and J usage is TRBJ2-7; tentatively, D is TRBD1 (6 bases). The V end was cut by 3 bases, the J end by 7 bases, with 16 bases between. This CDR3 region has 14 residues. Germline V lookup: CDR1 MNHEY, CDR2 SMNVEV (reference sequence). This CDR3 is CASSFGTPPFEQYF. CDR3 DNA sequence: TGTGCCAGCAGTTTCGGGACACCGCCCTTTGAGCAGTACTTC.

The chain is built from TRBV5-5 and TRBJ1-2, with 12 bases lining up with TRBD1. The junction had 4 bases not matched to a gene; V was cut back by 2 bases and J by 5 bases. Germline V CDR1 and CDR2: SGHKS, YYEKEE (reference sequence). The CDR3 is 15 residues long. DNA for the CDR3: TGTGCCAGCAGCTTAGGGGGACAGGGGGCTTATGGCTACACCTTC. Its protein is CASSLGGQGAYGYTF.

The chain carries TRBV25-1 and TRBJ2-3; a weak D match, TRBD1 (6 bases). The V and J ends lost 7 bases and 5 bases respectively, with 19 bases between them. CDR1 MGHDK and CDR2 SYGVNS come from the germline V gene. The CDR3 contains 15 residues. The CDR3: CASTQITGLGDTQYF. In nucleotides, the CDR3 is TGTGCCAGCACCCAAATTACAGGGTTAGGAGATACGCAGTATTTT.

The chain joins TRBV28 to TRBJ2-3; D is possibly TRBD1 (6 bases). The CDR3 runs to 15 residues. Germline-derived CDR1 and CDR2 are MDHEN and SYDVKM. V was shortened by 2 bases and J by 0 bases, with 9 bases between the two germline ends. The CDR3, as DNA: TGTGCCAGCAGTTTAGTACAGGGTAGCACAGATACGCAGTATTTT. It codes for CASSLVQGSTDTQYF.

V usage is TRBV11-3 and J usage is TRBJ2-2; 9 positions agree with TRBD2. V shed 1 base, J shed 7 bases, and the junction held 7 bases outside the gene matches. CDR3 length: 16 amino acids. Germline V gene sequence: CDR1 SGHNT, CDR2 YENEEA. The CDR3 nucleotides are TGTGCCAGCAGCTTAGTGGGTAGCGGGAGCGTCGGGGAGCTGTTTTTT. The encoded protein is CASSLVGSGSVGELFF.

J is TRBJ2-7 and V is TRBV2; 9 bases agree with TRBD1. Germline V gene data show CDR1 as SNHLY and CDR2 as FYNNEI. This CDR3 contains 12 residues. Unmatched junction bases numbered 6, after V lost 6 bases and J lost 9 bases. The chain's CDR3 is CASRGGQGRQYF. For the CDR3, the DNA is TGTGCCAGCAGAGGTGGACAGGGGCGGCAGTACTTC.

This clone was counted only a few times. J is TRBJ2-1 and V is TRBV6-5, with a tentative D call TRBD1 (5 bases). Trimming left V 6 bases short and J 6 bases short, with 18 bases between. Germline V lookup: CDR1 MNHEY, CDR2 SVGAGI. This CDR3 spans 15 amino acids. The CDR3 sequence: CASSPLGQKSNEQFF. The CDR3 DNA is TGTGCCAGCAGCCCGTTAGGACAAAAGTCCAATGAGCAGTTCTTC.

The chain joins TRBV28 to TRBJ2-5, with 9 bases that match TRBD2. The CDR3 totals 15 residues. Germline V lookup: CDR1 MDHEN, CDR2 SYDVKM. The junction had 9 bases not matched to a gene; V was cut back by 9 bases and J by 1 base. CDR3 sequence: CASKLAGPLQETQYF. The CDR3 DNA is TGTGCCAGTAAGCTAGCGGGGCCCCTCCAAGAGACCCAGTACTTC.

This clone occurred a few times. The chain recombines TRBV5-4 with TRBJ1-1; the D is unclear. The CDR3 runs to 11 residues. The germline gives CDR1 SGHNT, CDR2 YYREEE (reference sequence). Trimming removed 7 bases at V and 4 bases at J, with 8 bases between. In DNA form, the CDR3 reads TGTGCCAGCTACAGCATCACTGAAGCTTTCTTT. Protein product: CASYSITEAFF.

V is TRBV7-2 and J is TRBJ2-1, with 9 nucleotides matching TRBD2. CDR1 and CDR2 (germline): SGHTA, FQGNSA. The ends lost 4 bases at V and 9 bases at J; junction bases unmatched: 4. This CDR3 is 13 amino acids long. CDR3 region: CASSWRGGSEQFF. The CDR3 bases are TGTGCCAGCAGCTGGCGGGGGGGCAGTGAGCAGTTCTTC.

V gene TRBV27 combines with J gene TRBJ1-2; D remains ambiguous. The V end was cut by 5 bases, the J end by 4 bases, with 14 bases between. The CDR3 consists of 14 residues. Per germline, CDR1 MNHEY and CDR2 SMNVEV (reference sequence). In DNA form, the CDR3 reads TGTGCCAGCAGTCCGTTCCACCGGGGCTATGGCTACACCTTC. Protein product: CASSPFHRGYGYTF.

This clone was found once. The J gene is TRBJ2-5, the V gene TRBV2, with 12 bases identical to TRBD2. Germline V lookup: CDR1 SNHLY, CDR2 FYNNEI. V gave up 6 bases and J gave up 5 bases; unmatched junction bases: 13. The CDR3 is 17 amino acids. CDR3 bases: TGTGCCAGCAGATTACTAGCGGGGGGACTGTCCGGGGAGACCCAGTACTTC. This codes for CASRLLAGGLSGETQYF.

V is TRBV5-1 and J is TRBJ2-3; a possible D gene is TRBD2 (7 bases). Trimming took 0 bases from V and 6 from J, leaving 23 bases between them. Germline V gene lookup returns CDR1 SGHRS and CDR2 YFSETQ. CDR3 size: 18 residues. In nucleotides, the CDR3 is TGCGCCAGCAGCTTGGCCCTGGGGACTACGCAGGGGATGGATACGCAGTATTTT. This sequence encodes CASSLALGTTQGMDTQYF.

This chain joins TRBV5-5 and TRBJ2-3, with D maybe TRBD1 (5 bases). Germline V gene data show CDR1 as SGHKS and CDR2 as YYEKEE (reference sequence). The CDR3 runs to 14 residues. Trimming pared 0 bases from V and 4 bases from J, leaving 9 bases between. The CDR3 loop reads CASSLAGASDTQYF. The CDR3 DNA reads as TGTGCCAGCAGCTTGGCTGGGGCATCAGATACGCAGTATTTT.

There are a few counts of this clone. The chain uses TRBV6-5 and TRBJ2-1; TRBD2 is a possible D gene (6 bases). Looked up from germline, CDR1 is MNHEY and CDR2 is SVGAGI. The CDR3 consists of 14 residues. V shed 8 bases and J shed 5 bases, with 16 bases lying between them. The CDR3 DNA is TGTGCCAGCGGACGTTTAACGGGGGACAATGAGCAGTTCTTC. It specifies CASGRLTGDNEQFF.

This sequence joins TRBV7-2 and TRBJ1-2; tentatively, D is TRBD1 (6 bases). Germline CDR1 is SGHTA and CDR2 is FQGNSA. This CDR3 comprises 15 residues. V shed 5 bases and J shed 4 bases, with 17 bases lying between them. This CDR3 reads CASSPGGGSGYGYTF. DNA of the CDR3: TGTGCCAGCAGCCCAGGTGGGGGCTCTGGCTATGGCTACACCTTC.

The chain employs TRBV6-6 and TRBJ2-1; tentative D call: TRBD1 (6 bases). V was cut by 5 bases and J by 1 base, with 9 bases left in between. The CDR3 covers 14 residues. The germline V gene encodes CDR1 MNHNY and CDR2 SVGAGI (reference sequence). The CDR3 reads CASSARGSYNEQFF. DNA for the CDR3: TGTGCCAGCAGTGCCAGGGGTTCCTACAATGAGCAGTTCTTC.

The chain is built from TRBV5-1 and TRBJ2-7; 7 nucleotides agree with TRBD1. Germline CDR1 SGHRS, CDR2 YFSETQ. The CDR3 totals 15 residues. Trimming took 4 bases from V and 1 from J; bases not matched to a gene: 8. The CDR3 reads CASSGGQSHSYEQYF. The CDR3, as DNA: TGCGCCAGCAGCGGGGGACAGAGTCATTCCTACGAGCAGTACTTC.